A single sample gave rise to the 14 T cell receptor beta chains below, sequenced in a study of T cell repertoires in cytomegalovirus infection. The antigens for these receptors are not known. Via MiXCR, TCRdb re-called the reads, giving one row per CDR3 protein. The sample has approximately 500,000 distinct CDR3 sequences; roughly a third are singletons. The specimen was cultured PBMCs, collected from culture after CMV antigen stimulation. The receptor source for this set is a human donor in good health (CMV status not recorded). Some clones in this sample may be carry-over from other donors' samples.

This clonotype was observed a handful of times. V gene TRBV12-3 or TRBV12-4 combines with J gene TRBJ1-5, with D unclear. This CDR3 has 13 amino acids. V lost 5 bases to trimming and J lost 6 bases, with 11 bases between them. CDR3 sequence (DNA): TGTGCCAGCAGTCAGATTCTGAGTCAGCCCCAGCATTTT. Translating gives CASSQILSQPQHF.

CDR3 DNA sequence: TGTGCCATCAGTGCAACGTCCGGGACGAAAAATCAGCCCCAGCATTTT. This translates into CAISATSGTKNQPQHF. This chain uses TRBV10-3 with TRBJ1-5, with D perhaps matching TRBD1 (5 bases). The CDR3 length is 16 residues. V was clipped by 4 bases and J by 4 bases, with 17 bases between them. The germline gives CDR1 ENHRY, CDR2 SYGVKD.

Here the CDR3 reads CASSKAGTSGTEQYV. For the CDR3, the DNA is TGCGCCAGCAGCAAAGCCGGGACTAGCGGGACCGAGCAGTACGTC. The chain employs TRBV5-1 and TRBJ2-7, with 13 bases lining up with TRBD2. The CDR3 runs to 15 residues. V dropped 4 bases and J dropped 6; count of bases not matched to a gene: 7. Germline lookup yields CDR1 SGHRS and CDR2 YFSETQ.

This clonotype has at least ten counts. This chain uses TRBV7-2 with TRBJ2-5; tentatively, D is TRBD1 (6 bases). Trimming shortened V by 5 bases and J by 4 bases, and 17 bases separated the two germline ends. CDR3 length equals 15 residues. Per the germline V gene, CDR1 is SGHTA and CDR2 is FQGNSA. In DNA, the CDR3 is TGTGCCAGCAGCCCTCAGGGGTCGAGGGTAGAGACCCAGTACTTC. It codes for CASSPQGSRVETQYF.

This clonotype has just a few counts. The chain couples TRBV28 to TRBJ2-5; D not certain. The CDR3 contains 13 residues. Trimming left V 3 bases short and J 3 bases short, with 8 bases between. Germline V gives CDR1 MDHEN, CDR2 SYDVKM. CDR3 coding DNA: TGTGCCAGCAGTTTTTCTACTAAAGAGACCCAGTACTTC. Translating gives CASSFSTKETQYF.

This clonotype was counted a few times. The genes are TRBV4-3 and TRBJ2-2, with unresolved D. Between the trimmed V and J ends, which lost 2 bases and 1 base, there was a span of 17 bases. Germline V gene sequence: CDR1 LGHNA, CDR2 YSLEER. The CDR3 is 18 residues long. CDR3: CASSQRAGTFGNTGELFF. As DNA, the CDR3 is TGCGCCAGCAGCCAACGGGCAGGAACCTTCGGGAACACCGGGGAGCTGTTTTTT.

Written as DNA, the CDR3 is TGTGCCAGCACCTTACGCAGTAGCACAGATACGCAGTATTTT. It translates to CASTLRSSTDTQYF. The chain carries TRBV12-3 or TRBV12-4 and TRBJ2-3; D ambiguous. Trimming took off 7 bases at V and 0 bases at J, with 11 bases between the two ends. This CDR3 contains 14 residues.

This clonotype appeared many times. This chain joins TRBV6-1 and TRBJ2-3; perhaps TRBD2 as D (5 bases). The CDR3 runs 14 residues. Between the trimmed V and J ends, which lost 2 bases and 6 bases, there was a span of 12 bases. Germline CDR1 MNHNS, CDR2 SASEGT. The CDR3 loop is CASSEIGKVDTQYF. The CDR3 DNA reads as TGTGCCAGCAGTGAAATCGGGAAGGTGGATACGCAGTATTTT.

This clonotype was found a few times. The chain employs TRBV19 and TRBJ1-4; TRBD1 aligns across 8 bases. V trimming: 8 bases; J trimming: 7 bases; junction bases outside the gene matches: 6. From germline, CDR1 is LNHDA and CDR2 SQIVND (reference sequence). The CDR3 spans 13 residues. The CDR3 loop reads CASLGQGSEKLFF. As DNA, the CDR3 is TGTGCCAGTCTAGGACAGGGTAGTGAAAAACTGTTTTTT.

This clonotype was picked up a small number of times. The J gene is TRBJ2-7, the V gene TRBV20-1; D is uncertain. Looked up from germline, CDR1 is DFQATT and CDR2 is SNEGSKA (reference sequence). The CDR3 covers 13 residues. V was cut by 3 bases and J by 0 bases, with 9 bases left in between. This chain's CDR3 is CSASETYSYEQYF. The CDR3 DNA is TGCAGTGCTAGCGAGACCTACTCCTACGAGCAGTACTTC.

The J gene is TRBJ1-2, the V gene TRBV27, with TRBD1 matching over 7 bases. The V segment lost 5 bases and the J segment 8 bases; nucleotides outside the gene matches: 8. This CDR3 is 13 amino acids long. Germline V gene sequence: CDR1 MNHEY, CDR2 SMNVEV (reference sequence). In DNA form, the CDR3 reads TGTGCCAGCAGTCCTAGACAGGGAGAAGGCTACACCTTC. This gives the protein CASSPRQGEGYTF.

This rearrangement joins TRBV20-1 to TRBJ2-3; the match to TRBD2 covers 10 bases. CDR1 is DFQATT, CDR2 SNEGSKA, per germline (reference sequence). Unmatched junction bases numbered 10, after V lost 2 bases and J lost 2 bases. The CDR3 contains 17 residues. CDR3 in DNA: TGCAGTGCTAGAACTAGCGGGAAGACCCGGACCACAGATACGCAGTATTTT. This gives the protein CSARTSGKTRTTDTQYF.

The table lists this clonotype with many counts. The chain links TRBV7-8 to TRBJ2-3; D is possibly TRBD1 (5 bases). This CDR3 has 17 amino acids. Germline V gives CDR1 SGHVS, CDR2 FQNEAQ. Trimming removed 1 base from V and 4 bases from J, with 18 bases in between. CDR3 loop: CASSLVPWYGHADTQYF. Here the CDR3 DNA reads TGTGCCAGCAGCTTAGTGCCGTGGTACGGACATGCAGATACGCAGTATTTT.

In its sample, this clonotype was seen a few times. The chain recombines TRBV6-2 or TRBV6-3 with TRBJ2-1; 8 bases map to TRBD2. Trimming removed 6 bases from V and 2 bases from J; junction bases left unmatched: 6. The CDR3 is made up of 15 amino acids. From germline, CDR1 is MNHEY and CDR2 SVGEGT. This CDR3 reads CASRLSGGPYNEQFF. The CDR3 DNA sequence: TGTGCCAGCAGACTCAGCGGGGGCCCCTACAATGAGCAGTTCTTC.